These 19 T cell receptor beta chains came from one sample sequenced in a study of CD8+ T cells in alopecia areata. Sequencing used cDNA as its template, made by extracting RNA and reverse transcribing it. The protocol was immunoSEQ multiplex PCR, while the TCRdb copy is restricted to in-frame clones and leaves out a portion. The table lists around 100,000 clones, around 45% of them singletons. The sequenced material came from CD4+ T cells sorted from blood. The receptor set was obtained from a human donor with alopecia areata.

This clone turned up a few times. This chain connects TRBV7-7 to TRBJ2-2, with D hard to call. Trimming cost V 5 bases and J 3 bases, with 7 bases left between them. Per germline, CDR1 SSHAT and CDR2 FNYEAQ (reference sequence). The CDR3 has 13 residues. In DNA, the CDR3 is TGTGCCAGCAGCCACGCTCACACCGGGGAGCTGTTTTTT. Its protein is CASSHAHTGELFF.

This clone occurred a few times. This sequence joins TRBV5-1 and TRBJ2-7; D gene unclear. Germline V gives CDR1 SGHRS, CDR2 YFSETQ. The CDR3 is 13 amino acids. V lost 0 bases and J 6 bases, leaving 10 bases between the germline ends. CDR3 region: CASSLDKKGEQYF. CDR3 bases: TGCGCCAGCAGCTTGGACAAAAAGGGCGAGCAGTACTTC. The whole variable domain, filled in from reference TRBV5-1 and TRBJ2-7, reads KAGVTQTPRYLIKTRGQQVTLSCSPISGHRSVSWYQQTPGQGLQFLFEYFSETQRNKGNFPGRFSGRQFSNSRSEMNVSTLELGDSALYLCASSLDKKGEQYFGPGTRLTVT.

This clone turned up a few times. In nucleotides, the CDR3 is TGTGCCATCAGTGAAGGACTAGCCTATGAGCAGTTCTTC. It translates to CAISEGLAYEQFF. The J gene is TRBJ2-1, the V gene TRBV10-3; 8 bases line up with TRBD2. Germline V gene sequence: CDR1 ENHRY, CDR2 SYGVKD. V lost 3 bases and J lost 8; bases outside the gene matches: 3. This CDR3 spans 13 amino acids.

This clone was seen more than once but under ten times. The rearrangement uses TRBV2 and TRBJ2-7; 8 bases are shared with TRBD1. V lost 4 bases to trimming and J lost 3 bases; unmatched junction nucleotides: 5. The germline V gene encodes CDR1 SNHLY and CDR2 FYNNEI. CDR3 size: 14 residues. This CDR3 reads CASSARDRGYEQYF. The CDR3 coding sequence is TGTGCCAGCAGTGCCCGAGACAGGGGCTACGAGCAGTACTTC.

The chain is built from TRBV4-1 and TRBJ2-3; tentatively, D is TRBD1 (5 bases). The germline gives CDR1 MGHRA, CDR2 YSYEKL. The CDR3 contains 16 residues. V was trimmed by 4 bases and J by 5 bases, leaving 19 bases between them. DNA for the CDR3: TGCGCCAGCAGCCCTGTCCCAGGGTTGCAAGTAGATACGCAGTATTTT. Encoded protein: CASSPVPGLQVDTQYF.

The chain joins TRBV9 to TRBJ2-3; TRBD1 aligns across 7 bases. The CDR3 is made up of 16 amino acids. Trimming removed 4 bases from V and 4 bases from J; junction bases left unmatched: 12. The germline V gene encodes CDR1 SGDLS and CDR2 YYNGEE. The CDR3 nucleotides read TGTGCCAGCAGCCCCCGACAGGGTGGTTCGGCAGATACGCAGTATTTT. This sequence encodes CASSPRQGGSADTQYF.

This clone has only one observation. This chain links TRBV5-1 with TRBJ1-5; D might be TRBD1 (6 bases). This CDR3 has 13 amino acids. Trimming took off 0 bases at V and 9 bases at J, with 10 bases between the two ends. Germline CDR1 and CDR2: SGHRS and YFSETQ. The CDR3 here is CASSLAGGPPQHF. DNA for the CDR3: TGCGCCAGCAGCTTGGCCGGGGGGCCGCCCCAGCATTTT.

This chain joins TRBV14 and TRBJ2-1, with 8 bases matching TRBD2. CDR1 and CDR2 from the germline V gene are SGHDN and FVKESK. V was pared by 4 bases and J by 0 bases, with 2 bases of the junction left unmatched. This CDR3 region has 15 residues. The CDR3 region is CASSLGTSSYNEQFF. For the CDR3, the DNA is TGTGCCAGCAGCCTCGGGACTAGCTCCTACAATGAGCAGTTCTTC.

The chain couples TRBV18 to TRBJ2-2; 14 bases map to TRBD2. CDR3 length: 20 amino acids. Germline CDR1 is KGHSH and CDR2 is LQKENI. The V segment lost 4 bases and the J segment 0 bases; nucleotides outside the gene matches: 10. CDR3: CASSRTSTSGRASNTGELFF. The CDR3, as DNA: TGTGCCAGCTCACGAACCTCGACTAGCGGGAGGGCTTCGAACACCGGGGAGCTGTTTTTT.

V and J are TRBV28 and TRBJ2-1; 9 bases agree with TRBD1. V was clipped by 1 base and J by 2 bases; unmatched bases: 3. In germline, CDR1 is MDHEN, CDR2 SYDVKM. The length of the CDR3 is 16 residues. In DNA, the CDR3 is TGTGCCAGCAGTTTATCGTGGGACAGGGCCTACAATGAGCAGTTCTTC. Residues: CASSLSWDRAYNEQFF. The variable domain in full, with the rest retrieved from reference TRBV28 and TRBJ2-1, is DVKVTQSSRYLVKRTGEKVFLECVQDMDHENMFWYRQDPGLGLRLIYFSYDVKMKEKGDIPEGYSVSREKKERFSLILESASTNQTSMYLCASSLSWDRAYNEQFFGPGTRLTVL.

The rearrangement uses TRBV28 and TRBJ1-2, with a possible D match to TRBD1 (5 bases). The CDR3 totals 14 residues. Germline lookup yields CDR1 MDHEN and CDR2 SYDVKM. Trimming cost V 6 bases and J 8 bases, with 19 bases left between them. The CDR3 nucleotides are TGTGCCAGCAGGTCGGCCGGGACTGGAGGAGGCTACACCTTC. It is translated as CASRSAGTGGGYTF.

The V call is TRBV28, the J call TRBJ1-2; D perhaps matches TRBD1 (5 bases). The CDR3 extends over 12 amino acids. V shed 5 bases and J shed 5 bases, with 9 bases lying between them. CDR1 and CDR2 from the germline V gene are MDHEN and SYDVKM. The DNA for the CDR3 is TGTGCCAGCAGTGCCGGGGGGTATGGCTACACCTTC. Protein sequence: CASSAGGYGYTF.

The rearrangement joins TRBV28 to TRBJ2-7; D might be TRBD2 (5 bases). The germline gives CDR1 MDHEN, CDR2 SYDVKM. The CDR3 runs to 17 residues. V lost 5 bases to trimming and J lost 2 bases, with 22 bases between them. CDR3 sequence: CASSLVQTIGGAYEQYF. CDR3 DNA sequence: TGTGCCAGCAGTCTGGTACAGACTATAGGTGGGGCCTACGAGCAGTACTTC.

This CDR3 reads CSFWAGSTDTQYF. CDR3 bases: TGCAGCTTTTGGGCCGGGAGCACAGATACGCAGTATTTT. The chain couples TRBV29-1 to TRBJ2-3, with D unclear. CDR1 SQVTM and CDR2 ANQGSEA come from the germline V gene. The CDR3 runs 13 residues. The germline V and J ends were trimmed by 8 bases and 0 bases, with 12 bases remaining between them.

The chain combines TRBV15 with TRBJ2-7; 9 bases match TRBD1. V shed 0 bases and J 2 bases; nucleotides not matched to a gene: 8. There are 17 residues in the CDR3. CDR1 is LNHNV and CDR2 is YYDKDF in the germline V gene (reference sequence). In DNA form, the CDR3 reads TGTGCCACCAGCAGAGATATCCTCCGGGACAGGGCCTACGAGCAGTACTTC. The encoded protein is CATSRDILRDRAYEQYF.

This clone was detected a few times. CDR3 amino acids: CATGPSTGELFF. The CDR3 region has the DNA TGTGCCACCGGGCCTAGCACCGGGGAGCTGTTTTTT. This chain links TRBV15 with TRBJ2-2; D is uncertain. CDR1 is LNHNV and CDR2 is YYDKDF in the germline V gene (reference sequence). The ends were cut back, 8 bases at V and 4 bases at J, with 8 bases in the middle. The CDR3 runs 12 residues. Drawing the rest from reference TRBV15 and TRBJ2-2, the complete variable domain is DAMVIQNPRYQVTQFGKPVTLSCSQTLNHNVMYWYQQKSSQAPKLLFHYYDKDFNNEADTPDNFQSRRPNTSFCFLDIRSPGLGDTAMYLCATGPSTGELFFGEGSRLTVL.

The gene calls are TRBV2 and TRBJ2-5; TRBD1 aligns across 9 bases. Germline V CDR1 and CDR2: SNHLY, FYNNEI. V lost 6 bases and J lost 5; bases outside the gene matches: 4. This CDR3 is built from 13 residues. The CDR3 is CASRKQGAETQYF. Here the CDR3 DNA reads TGTGCCAGCAGAAAACAGGGGGCTGAGACCCAGTACTTC.

The chain joins TRBV29-1 to TRBJ2-3; TRBD2 aligns across 15 bases. There are 16 residues in the CDR3. The germline V gene encodes CDR1 SQVTM and CDR2 ANQGSEA. Germline trimming cut 5 bases from V and 6 bases from J; bases unmatched to any gene: 9. The CDR3 sequence: CSVKGTSGRFRDTQYF. The CDR3, as DNA: TGCAGCGTTAAAGGGACTAGCGGGAGGTTTCGGGATACGCAGTATTTT.

The sample holds one count of this clone. The genes are TRBV2 and TRBJ2-5, with a possible D match to TRBD1 (6 bases). This CDR3 is built from 13 residues. Germline CDR1 and CDR2: SNHLY and FYNNEI. Trimming stripped 6 bases from V and 4 bases from J, with 12 bases between. The CDR3 DNA is TGTGCCAGCAGGAACAGGGCTACAGAGACCCAGTACTTC. Translating gives CASRNRATETQYF. Full variable domain (missing parts from reference TRBV2 and TRBJ2-5): EPEVTQTPSHQVTQMGQEVILRCVPISNHLYFYWYRQILGQKVEFLVSFYNNEISEKSEIFDDQFSVERPDGSNFTLKIRSTKLEDSAMYFCASRNRATETQYFGPGTRLLVL.